This T cell receptor beta chain is drawn from a study of human T cells and chemical hapten exposure. Looked up from germline, CDR1 is DFQATT and CDR2 is SNEGSKA (reference sequence). This CDR3 is built from 13 residues. This clonotype was picked up a small number of times. Its antigen is unidentified. Individual cDNA molecules each carried unique molecular identifiers attached by the library. TCRdb used MiXCR to reprocess the 5' RACE reads, holding one entry per CDR3 protein. This sample has under 150,000 distinct CDR3 sequences, with approximately 20% found just once. Study observations and caveats: After DPC sensitization, TCRs above 1 in 1000 frequency showed no change.

Sequencing started from total RNA isolated from unfractionated whole blood. The V gene is TRBV20-1, the J gene TRBJ2-4, with D unresolved. This sequence originates from a human donor in good health. CDR3 DNA sequence: TGCACGGGTCACCACCTAGCCAAAAACATTCAGTACTTC. It specifies CTGHHLAKNIQYF.